This T cell receptor (beta chain) was found in a study of response to subunit inactivated influenza vaccine. The V gene lost 4 bases and the J gene lost 5 bases, with 13 bases spanning the gap. Germline V lookup: CDR1 SGHDT, CDR2 YYEEEE. The CDR3 consists of 13 residues. One entry per CDR3 protein results from TCRdb running MiXCR on the RT-PCR reads. The data show about 780,000 distinct CDR3 sequences, approximately 17% seen once. Turning to this clonotype: No antigen is known for it.

Findings and caveats of the study: The authors put forward the suggestion that each seasonal influenza vaccination may bring in only a limited number of new T cells.

The chain joins TRBV5-6 to TRBJ2-7; D not certain. This clonotype originated in a man over 45 who received an inactivated influenza vaccine. The sequencing used PBMCs from blood, collected more than 4 days after vaccination. The CDR3, as DNA: TGTGCCAGCAGCCCCGGAACCATCGACGAGCAGTACTTC. Amino acids: CASSPGTIDEQYF.